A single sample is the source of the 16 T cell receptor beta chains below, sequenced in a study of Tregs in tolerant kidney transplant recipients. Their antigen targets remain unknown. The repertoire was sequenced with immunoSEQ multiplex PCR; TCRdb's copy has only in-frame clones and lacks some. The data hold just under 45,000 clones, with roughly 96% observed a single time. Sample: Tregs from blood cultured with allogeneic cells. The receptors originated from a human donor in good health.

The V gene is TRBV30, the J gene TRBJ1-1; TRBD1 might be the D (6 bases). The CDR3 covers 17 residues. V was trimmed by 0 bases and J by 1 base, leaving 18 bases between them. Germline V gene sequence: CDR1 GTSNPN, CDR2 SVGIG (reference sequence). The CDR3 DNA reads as TGTGCCTGGAGTGTATTTGGGGGGGCAGGGAAGAACACTGAAGCTTTCTTT. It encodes CAWSVFGGAGKNTEAFF.

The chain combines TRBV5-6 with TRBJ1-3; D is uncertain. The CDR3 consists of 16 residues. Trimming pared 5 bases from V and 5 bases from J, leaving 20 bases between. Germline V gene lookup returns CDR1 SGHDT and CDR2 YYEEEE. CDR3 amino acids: CASSEGSDYLRNTIYF. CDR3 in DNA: TGTGCCAGCAGTGAAGGGTCGGACTACCTACGAAACACCATATATTTT.

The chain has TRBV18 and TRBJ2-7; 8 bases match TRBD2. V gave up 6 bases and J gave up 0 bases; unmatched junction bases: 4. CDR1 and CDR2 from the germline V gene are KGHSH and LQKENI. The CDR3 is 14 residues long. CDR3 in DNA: TGTGCCAGCTCTCGTAGCGGGGCCTCCTACGAGCAGTACTTC. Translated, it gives CASSRSGASYEQYF.

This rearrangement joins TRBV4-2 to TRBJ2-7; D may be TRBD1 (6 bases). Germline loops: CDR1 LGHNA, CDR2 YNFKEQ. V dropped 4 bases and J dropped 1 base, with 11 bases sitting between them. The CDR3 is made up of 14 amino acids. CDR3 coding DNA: TGTGCCAGCAGCCTCTTACAGGGTTCCTACGAGCAGTACTTC. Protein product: CASSLLQGSYEQYF.

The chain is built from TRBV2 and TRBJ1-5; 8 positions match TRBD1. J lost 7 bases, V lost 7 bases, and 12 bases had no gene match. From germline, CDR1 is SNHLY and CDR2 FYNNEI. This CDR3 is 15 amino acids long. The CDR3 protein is CASTRDRKHGQPQHF. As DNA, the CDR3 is TGTGCCAGCACCCGGGACAGGAAGCATGGACAGCCCCAGCATTTT.

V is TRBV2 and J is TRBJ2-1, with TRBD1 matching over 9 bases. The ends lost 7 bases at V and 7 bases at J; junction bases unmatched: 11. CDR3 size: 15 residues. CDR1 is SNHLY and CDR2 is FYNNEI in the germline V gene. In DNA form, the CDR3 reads TGTGCCAGCACCCGGACAGGGGCCAACGTTAATGAGCAGTTCTTC. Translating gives CASTRTGANVNEQFF.

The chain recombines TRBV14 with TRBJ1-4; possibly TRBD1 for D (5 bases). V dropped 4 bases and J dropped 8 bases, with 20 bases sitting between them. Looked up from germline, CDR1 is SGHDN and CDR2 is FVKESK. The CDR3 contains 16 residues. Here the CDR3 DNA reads TGTGCCAGCAGCCTTACATTCGGGACGAGAGGGGAAAAACTGTTTTTT. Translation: CASSLTFGTRGEKLFF. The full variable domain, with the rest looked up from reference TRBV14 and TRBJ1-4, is EAGVTQFPSHSVIEKGQTVTLRCDPISGHDNLYWYRRVMGKEIKFLLHFVKESKQDESGMPNNRFLAERTGGTYSTLKVQPAELEDSGVYFCASSLTFGTRGEKLFFGSGTQLSVL.

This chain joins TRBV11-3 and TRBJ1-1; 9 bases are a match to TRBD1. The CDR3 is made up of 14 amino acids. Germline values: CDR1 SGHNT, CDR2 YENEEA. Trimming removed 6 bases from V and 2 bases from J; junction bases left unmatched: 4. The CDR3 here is CASSLGQGNTEAFF. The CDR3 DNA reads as TGTGCCAGCAGTCTGGGACAGGGAAACACTGAAGCTTTCTTT.

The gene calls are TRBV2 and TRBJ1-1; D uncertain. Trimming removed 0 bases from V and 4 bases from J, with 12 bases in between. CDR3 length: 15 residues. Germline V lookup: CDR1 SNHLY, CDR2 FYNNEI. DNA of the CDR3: TGTGCCAGCAGTGAAGCCCCGGGTCTTTCCACTGAAGCTTTCTTT. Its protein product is CASSEAPGLSTEAFF.

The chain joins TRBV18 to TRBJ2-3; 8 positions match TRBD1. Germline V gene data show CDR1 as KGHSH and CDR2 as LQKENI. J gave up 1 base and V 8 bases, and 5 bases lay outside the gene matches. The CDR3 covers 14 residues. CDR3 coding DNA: TGTGCCAGCACCCAGGGGGCAGGCACAGATACGCAGTATTTT. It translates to CASTQGAGTDTQYF.

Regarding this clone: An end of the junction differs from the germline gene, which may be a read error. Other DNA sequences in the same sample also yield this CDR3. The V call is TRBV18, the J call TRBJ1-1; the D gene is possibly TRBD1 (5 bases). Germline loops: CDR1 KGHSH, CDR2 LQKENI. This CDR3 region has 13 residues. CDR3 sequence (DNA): TGTGCCAGCTCACAGGGGATGAACACTGAAGCTTTCTTC. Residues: CASSQGMNTEAFF.

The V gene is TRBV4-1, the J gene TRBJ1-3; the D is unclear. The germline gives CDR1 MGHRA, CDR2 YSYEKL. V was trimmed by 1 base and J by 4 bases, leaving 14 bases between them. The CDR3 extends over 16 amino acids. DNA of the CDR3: TGCGCCAGCAGCCAAGGGCCCGGGAGCACAGGAAACACCATATATTTT. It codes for CASSQGPGSTGNTIYF.

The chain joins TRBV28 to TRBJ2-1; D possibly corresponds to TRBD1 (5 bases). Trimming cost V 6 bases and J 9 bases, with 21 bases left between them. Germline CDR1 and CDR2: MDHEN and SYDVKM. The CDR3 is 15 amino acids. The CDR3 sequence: CASRWYVGPAFEQFF. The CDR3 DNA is TGTGCCAGCAGATGGTACGTGGGGCCAGCTTTTGAGCAGTTCTTC.

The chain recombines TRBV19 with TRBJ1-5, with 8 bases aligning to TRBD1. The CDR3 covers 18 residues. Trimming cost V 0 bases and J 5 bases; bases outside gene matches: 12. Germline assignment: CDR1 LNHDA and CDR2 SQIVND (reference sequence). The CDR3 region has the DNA TGTGCCAGTAGTATAGATCTCAGGAGGCAGGGGGCCCATCAGCCCCAGCATTTT. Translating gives CASSIDLRRQGAHQPQHF.

Written as DNA, the CDR3 is TGTGCCAGCAGCTTAGTGACCGCCAGTTACAATGAGCAGTTCTTC. It encodes CASSLVTASYNEQFF. The rearrangement uses TRBV11-2 and TRBJ2-1; D is unclear. Germline V gives CDR1 SGHAT, CDR2 FQNNGV. The V end lost 1 base, the J end lost 4 bases, and 11 bases lay between the germline ends. The CDR3 is 15 amino acids. Full variable domain (outside the CDR3, taken from reference TRBV11-2 and TRBJ2-1): EAGVAQSPRYKIIEKRQSVAFWCNPISGHATLYWYQQILGQGPKLLIQFQNNGVVDDSQLPKDRFSAERLKGVDSTLKIQPAKLEDSAVYLCASSLVTASYNEQFFGPGTRLTVL.

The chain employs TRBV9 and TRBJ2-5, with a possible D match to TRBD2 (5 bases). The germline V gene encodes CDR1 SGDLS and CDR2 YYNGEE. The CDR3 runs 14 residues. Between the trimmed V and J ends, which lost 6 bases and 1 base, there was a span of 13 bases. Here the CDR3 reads CASNGRTFQETQYF. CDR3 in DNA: TGTGCCAGCAACGGGCGGACTTTCCAAGAGACCCAGTACTTC.